Presented here are 27 T cell receptor beta chains from one specimen sequenced in a study of T cell responses to AZD1222 COVID-19 vaccine. This table comes from immunoSEQ multiplex PCR, and its TCRdb copy is limited to in-frame clones, with some not included. The sample includes 100,000 to 130,000 clones, nearly 90% of them seen just once. The specimen comprised peripheral blood, sampled 28 days after the second AZD1222 dose. These receptors all come from an adult who received the AZD1222 COVID-19 vaccine.

This clone was seen only once. The V gene is TRBV30, the J gene TRBJ1-3, with 8 bases aligning to TRBD1. Losses at the gene ends were 3 bases for V and 1 base for J; bases not matched to a gene: 5. The germline gives CDR1 GTSNPN, CDR2 SVGIG (reference sequence). CDR3 length equals 15 residues. The CDR3 DNA reads TGTGCCTGGAGCTTGGACAGGGCTTCTGGAAACACCATATATTTT. Translated, it gives CAWSLDRASGNTIYF.

This chain links TRBV6-5 with TRBJ2-2; D gene ambiguous. CDR3 length equals 13 residues. Germline lookup yields CDR1 MNHEY and CDR2 SVGAGI. The germline V and J ends were trimmed by 6 bases and 1 base, with 6 bases remaining between them. DNA of the CDR3: TGTGCCAGCAGGGCGGAGAACACCGGGGAGCTGTTTTTT. It codes for CASRAENTGELFF.

This clone has a handful of counts. The gene calls are TRBV13 and TRBJ1-1, with 8 bases identical to TRBD1. The germline V gene encodes CDR1 PRHDT and CDR2 FYEKMQ (reference sequence). The V and J ends lost 5 bases and 4 bases, in that order; junction bases with no gene match: 9. The CDR3 spans 15 residues. The CDR3 here is CASSDRRGRITEAFF. Written as DNA, the CDR3 is TGTGCCAGCAGCGACCGCAGGGGGCGCATCACTGAAGCTTTCTTT.

The V gene is TRBV11-2, the J gene TRBJ1-1, with no clear D. In germline, CDR1 is SGHAT, CDR2 FQNNGV. CDR3 length: 13 amino acids. Trimming left V 5 bases short and J 9 bases short, with 16 bases between. Here the CDR3 DNA reads TGTGCCAGCAGCCCCGACACCCCAGTTAAAGCTTTCTTT. Amino acids: CASSPDTPVKAFF.

The rearrangement links TRBV5-8 to TRBJ1-2; the D is unclear. V lost 2 bases, J lost 4 bases, and 6 bases lay in between. Per the germline V gene, CDR1 is SGHTS and CDR2 is YDEGEE. The CDR3 is 12 residues long. CDR3 DNA: TGTGCCAGCAGCTTTTCCGCCTATGGCTACACCTTC. It encodes CASSFSAYGYTF.

This sequence joins TRBV28 and TRBJ1-5, with 9 nucleotides matching TRBD1. This CDR3 comprises 16 residues. Germline CDR1 reads MDHEN; CDR2 reads SYDVKM. V trimming: 6 bases; J trimming: 4 bases; junction bases outside the gene matches: 10. The CDR3 sequence: CASSRYPTGGNQPQHF. CDR3 in DNA: TGTGCCAGCAGCCGTTACCCGACAGGGGGAAATCAGCCCCAGCATTTT.

This sequence joins TRBV2 and TRBJ1-2; D gene ambiguous. This CDR3 has 13 amino acids. The germline V and J ends were trimmed by 6 bases and 8 bases, with 16 bases remaining between them. In germline, CDR1 is SNHLY, CDR2 FYNNEI. CDR3 DNA: TGTGCCAGCAGGTCGACCCCTCGAGGAGGCTACACCTTC. Protein product: CASRSTPRGGYTF.

V gene TRBV5-6 combines with J gene TRBJ1-1, with D perhaps matching TRBD1 (5 bases). Germline V gene data show CDR1 as SGHDT and CDR2 as YYEEEE. The CDR3 length is 13 residues. Trimming pared 4 bases from V and 11 bases from J, leaving 18 bases between. In DNA, the CDR3 is TGTGCCAGCAGCCTAGAACGGAGGGGAAACGCTTTCTTT. As protein: CASSLERRGNAFF.

On this clone itself: Other DNA sequences in the same sample also yield this CDR3. The rearrangement joins TRBV28 to TRBJ1-5, with D unresolved. CDR1 is MDHEN, CDR2 SYDVKM, per germline. Deletions cut 7 bases from V and 1 base from J, with 2 bases between. There are 11 residues in the CDR3. CDR3 loop: CASNSNQPQHF. The CDR3 DNA reads as TGTGCCAGCAACAGCAATCAGCCCCAGCATTTT.

V gene TRBV5-5 combines with J gene TRBJ2-4; 7 bases fit TRBD1. After removal of 0 bases from V and 13 bases from J, the junction contained 7 bases not matched to a gene. Germline V gene lookup returns CDR1 SGHKS and CDR2 YYEKEE (reference sequence). The CDR3 totals 13 residues. The CDR3 here is CASSLGTGQGQYF. The CDR3 DNA is TGTGCCAGCAGCTTGGGGACAGGCCAGGGACAGTACTTC.

The CDR3 loop is CASSLGATNSPLHF. The CDR3 DNA reads as TGCGCCAGCAGCTTGGGGGCGACCAATTCACCCCTCCACTTT. V usage is TRBV5-1 and J usage is TRBJ1-6; no firm D call. Germline CDR1 and CDR2: SGHRS and YFSETQ. V gave up 0 bases and J gave up 7 bases, with 8 bases separating them. The CDR3 runs 14 residues.

The gene calls are TRBV19 and TRBJ1-5; D not resolved. The V end was cut by 3 bases, the J end by 8 bases, with 11 bases between. The CDR3 is 13 residues long. Germline V gives CDR1 LNHDA, CDR2 SQIVND (reference sequence). The CDR3 DNA reads as TGTGCCAGTAGTATGAGGGAGAGAGAGCCCCAGCATTTT. Protein product: CASSMREREPQHF.

This clone came up once. J is TRBJ1-1 and V is TRBV7-9, with TRBD1 as a possible D gene (5 bases). V was shortened by 4 bases and J by 3 bases, with 12 bases between the two germline ends. The CDR3 has 14 amino acids. Germline CDR1 is SEHNR and CDR2 is FQNEAQ (reference sequence). The CDR3 is CASSYRQYDTEAFF. The CDR3 DNA is TGTGCCAGCAGCTACAGACAGTATGACACTGAAGCTTTCTTT.

J is TRBJ2-1 and V is TRBV11-2, with D unclear. The V and J ends lost 5 bases and 7 bases respectively, with 12 bases between them. This CDR3 region has 13 residues. The V gene's germline CDR1 is SGHAT and CDR2 FQNNGV. The DNA for the CDR3 is TGTGCCAGCAGCCCTTCGACTGGGAATGAGCAGTTCTTC. This codes for CASSPSTGNEQFF. Variable domain in full (rest from reference TRBV11-2 and TRBJ2-1): EAGVAQSPRYKIIEKRQSVAFWCNPISGHATLYWYQQILGQGPKLLIQFQNNGVVDDSQLPKDRFSAERLKGVDSTLKIQPAKLEDSAVYLCASSPSTGNEQFFGPGTRLTVL.

In its sample, this clone was seen once. This rearrangement joins TRBV15 to TRBJ1-4, with unresolved D. The CDR3 extends over 16 amino acids. V was cut by 1 base and J by 3 bases, with 12 bases left in between. Germline-derived CDR1 and CDR2 are LNHNV and YYDKDF (reference sequence). CDR3 amino acids: CATSRATGPPNEKLFF. The CDR3 region has the DNA TGTGCCACCAGCAGAGCGACCGGACCCCCTAATGAAAAACTGTTTTTT.

The V and J genes are TRBV29-1 and TRBJ2-5; D remains ambiguous. Germline V lookup: CDR1 SQVTM, CDR2 ANQGSEA. The length of the CDR3 is 8 residues. V lost 4 bases, J lost 9 bases, and 3 bases lay in between. CDR3 amino acids: CSVGAQYF. CDR3 DNA sequence: TGCAGCGTTGGCGCCCAGTACTTC.

This clone was observed a few times. The chain recombines TRBV12-5 with TRBJ1-1; D uncertain. CDR3 length equals 13 residues. Trimming removed 3 bases at V and 4 bases at J, with 9 bases between. The germline V gene has CDR1 LGHNT and CDR2 FRNRAP. The CDR3 region is CASGLAGGTEAFF. Here the CDR3 DNA reads TGTGCTAGTGGTTTAGCGGGCGGCACTGAAGCTTTCTTT.

This clone was counted between two and nine times. Other DNA sequences in this sample translate to the same CDR3. The chain joins TRBV5-6 to TRBJ1-2; no definite D call. The CDR3 runs 12 residues. V shed 4 bases and J shed 5 bases, with 9 bases lying between them. Germline V gene lookup returns CDR1 SGHDT and CDR2 YYEEEE. The CDR3 loop reads CASSPGSYGYTF. CDR3 DNA sequence: TGTGCCAGCAGCCCCGGATCTTATGGCTACACCTTC.

The rearrangement uses TRBV4-2 and TRBJ2-3, with TRBD2 identical over 10 bases. The CDR3 has 15 residues. Germline V gene data show CDR1 as LGHNA and CDR2 as YNFKEQ. The V and J ends lost 1 base and 3 bases, in that order; junction bases with no gene match: 1. As DNA, the CDR3 is TGTGCCAGCAGCCAAGGAGCGGGGGGGACAGATACGCAGTATTTT. Amino acid sequence: CASSQGAGGTDTQYF.

The V and J genes are TRBV7-8 and TRBJ2-7; 9 nucleotides line up with TRBD1. The CDR3 length is 14 residues. V lost 5 bases and J lost 6; bases outside the gene matches: 8. Looked up from germline, CDR1 is SGHVS and CDR2 is FQNEAQ. The chain's CDR3 is CASSPTVTGGEQYF. In DNA, the CDR3 is TGTGCCAGCAGCCCTACTGTGACAGGGGGCGAGCAGTACTTC.

The rearrangement links TRBV6-5 to TRBJ2-7; a weak D match, TRBD2 (7 bases). Germline V gene sequence: CDR1 MNHEY, CDR2 SVGAGI. The V and J ends lost 7 bases and 2 bases respectively, with 15 bases between them. The CDR3 is 14 amino acids. CDR3 region: CASTRGGGAYEQYF. As DNA, the CDR3 is TGTGCCAGCACGCGGGGAGGGGGGGCCTACGAGCAGTACTTC.

J is TRBJ1-5 and V is TRBV7-2, with D unresolved. There are 15 residues in the CDR3. Trimming cost V 1 base and J 0 bases, with 7 bases left between them. Germline CDR1 and CDR2: SGHTA and FQGNSA. DNA of the CDR3: TGTGCCAGCAGCTTAGGATCGTATAGCAATCAGCCCCAGCATTTT. This gives the protein CASSLGSYSNQPQHF.

The gene calls are TRBV7-2 and TRBJ1-1; D gene uncertain. V was trimmed by 2 bases and J by 0 bases, leaving 7 bases between them. This CDR3 comprises 14 residues. The germline gives CDR1 SGHTA, CDR2 FQGNSA. CDR3 in DNA: TGTGCCAGCAGCTTATACTTGGTGAACACTGAAGCTTTCTTT. This sequence encodes CASSLYLVNTEAFF.

This clone came up once. The chain has TRBV9 and TRBJ2-6; no firm D call. Trimming cost V 3 bases and J 1 base, with 8 bases left between them. The CDR3 is 15 residues long. Germline CDR1 SGDLS, CDR2 YYNGEE. The CDR3 loop reads CASSADISGANVLTF. The DNA for the CDR3 is TGTGCCAGCAGCGCCGACATTTCTGGGGCCAACGTCCTGACTTTC.

The V call is TRBV10-2, the J call TRBJ1-2, with D possibly TRBD1 on 6 matching bases. Trimming took off 5 bases at V and 4 bases at J, with 11 bases between the two ends. The CDR3 consists of 13 residues. CDR1 is WSHSY, CDR2 SAAADI, per germline. The CDR3 DNA follows: TGCGCCAGCAGTACCGGACAGTTCTATGGCTACACCTTC. Its translation is CASSTGQFYGYTF.

The chain couples TRBV24-1 to TRBJ2-6; D gene unclear. In germline, CDR1 is KGHDR, CDR2 SFDVKD. CDR3 length: 12 amino acids. Between the trimmed V and J ends, which lost 10 bases and 8 bases, there was a span of 11 bases. The CDR3 coding sequence is TGTGCCACGGGCGACGGAACCAACGTCCTGACTTTC. Translation gives CATGDGTNVLTF.

V usage is TRBV7-2 and J usage is TRBJ1-3; D is ambiguous. The CDR3 contains 17 residues. V lost 6 bases and J 4 bases, leaving 22 bases between the germline ends. The germline V gene encodes CDR1 SGHTA and CDR2 FQGNSA. This CDR3 is CASSLQPGQRRGNTIYF. CDR3 coding DNA: TGTGCCAGCAGTCTCCAGCCCGGGCAGAGGAGGGGAAACACCATATATTTT.